This is a list of T cell receptor beta chains from one sample in a study of graft-versus-host responses after intestinal transplantation. The repertoire was sequenced with immunoSEQ multiplex PCR; TCRdb's copy has only in-frame clones and lacks some. The data hold roughly 92,000 clones, with around 90% observed a single time. Their antigen targets remain unknown. The specimen comprised unstimulated CD4+ T cells sorted from spleen or lymph node cells, sampled before intestinal transplant. The receptors come from a human donor who received an intestinal transplant. CDR3s include the opening cysteine and the closing phenylalanine or tryptophan. The D gene is left open where the match is weak. The size entry is marked missing in some rows and otherwise reads once, few, many or a size class.

abundance,v_gene,d_gene,j_gene,len,CDR3nt,CDR3aa
-,TRBV7-9,-,TRBJ2-7,12,TGTGCCAGCAGCTGGACAGCCTACGAGCAGTACTTC,CASSWTAYEQYF
-,TRBV10-3,-,TRBJ1-1,15,TGTGCCGCCAGCCACCCTACCGCAGGGAACACTGAAGCCTTCTTT,CAASHPTAGNTEAFF
-,TRBV29-1,-,TRBJ2-2,14,TGCAGCGTGAGGGAGAGGCCGAACACCGGGGAGCTGTTTTTT,CSVRERPNTGELFF
-,TRBV5-1,-,TRBJ2-5,11,TGCGCCAGCAGCTTAGAGGTGACCCAGTACTTC,CASSLEVTQYF
-,TRBV7-2,TRBD2,TRBJ2-5,14,TGTGCCAGCAGCCACCGTAGCGGGGAAGAGACCCAGTACTTC,CASSHRSGEETQYF
few,TRBV6-1,-,TRBJ2-7,13,TGTGCCAGCAGTGAAGCGCCTGGGAGGGAGCAGTACTTC,CASSEAPGREQYF
-,TRBV25-1,-,TRBJ2-7,13,TGTGCCAGCAGTTTGGCTGTCTCCTACGAGCAGTACTTC,CASSLAVSYEQYF
once,TRBV5-4,-,TRBJ1-3,16,TGTGCCAGCAGCTCCGCAGGCTCCCGCTCTGGAAACACCATATATTTT,CASSSAGSRSGNTIYF
-,TRBV5-1,-,TRBJ1-1,13,TGCGCCAGCAGCTTTGAGGGCTTCTCTGAAGCTTTCTTT,CASSFEGFSEAFF
few,TRBV6-5,-,TRBJ1-5,13,TGTGCCAGCAGTTGGCAGGGCAATCAGCCCCAGCATTTT,CASSWQGNQPQHF
-,TRBV7-9,-,TRBJ2-3,14,TGTGCCAGCAGCTTAGGGCCCCAGGGGCATACGCAGTATTTT,CASSLGPQGHTQYF
-,TRBV7-8,TRBD1,TRBJ1-5,14,TGTGCCAGCAGCCGCGGGACAGCTTATCAGCCCCAGCATTTT,CASSRGTAYQPQHF
few,TRBV5-6,-,TRBJ2-1,11,TGTGCCAGCAGCTTGGTTGCGGAGCAGTTCTTC,CASSLVAEQFF
-,TRBV2,-,TRBJ1-1,10,TGTGCCATAGGAGCCACTGAAGCTTTCTTT,CAIGATEAFF
few,TRBV4-1,TRBD1,TRBJ1-4,17,TGCGCCAGCAGCCAACCACCCCCGGACAGGGGATCCGAAAAACTGTTTTTT,CASSQPPPDRGSEKLFF
-,TRBV7-9,TRBD2,TRBJ2-3,17,TGTGCCAGCAGCTTTCGGCTGGGGAGGGTTGGTACAGATACGCAGTATTTT,CASSFRLGRVGTDTQYF
-,TRBV7-7,TRBD2,TRBJ2-5,14,TGTGCTAGCAGCGCCGGACTAGTCACAGAGACCCAGTACTTC,CASSAGLVTETQYF
-,TRBV18,-,TRBJ2-3,15,TGTGCCAGCTCACCATTGAGTGGAGGGGCAGATACGCAGTATTTT,CASSPLSGGADTQYF
few,TRBV5-1,TRBD2,TRBJ2-7,14,TGCGCCAGCAGCCGAGCGGGGCCCTCCTACGAGCAGTACTTC,CASSRAGPSYEQYF
few,TRBV6-5,TRBD2,TRBJ2-7,15,TGTGCCAGCAGTTATGGGGGGGGACCCTCCTACGAGCAGTACTTC,CASSYGGGPSYEQYF
-,TRBV7-2,-,TRBJ1-5,14,TGTGCCAGCAGCTTACACAGGGTTAGTCAGCCCCAGCATTTT,CASSLHRVSQPQHF
-,TRBV2,-,TRBJ2-6,15,TGTGCCAGCAGTGATACAGGGACTGGGGCCAACGTCCTGACTTTC,CASSDTGTGANVLTF
-,TRBV16,TRBD1,TRBJ2-7,14,TGTGCCAGCAGCCCCCCGGGACAGGGGATCGAGCAGTACTTC,CASSPPGQGIEQYF
-,TRBV4-1,-,TRBJ2-3,16,TGCGCCAGCAGCCAGGGGTGGGGCCTAGACACAGATACGCAGTATTTT,CASSQGWGLDTDTQYF
-,TRBV5-1,-,TRBJ1-3,16,TGCGCCAGCAGCTTTTCGGAACAGACCTCTGGAAACACCATATATTTT,CASSFSEQTSGNTIYF
-,TRBV15,-,TRBJ1-1,18,TGTGCCACCAGCAGAGATTTTTCCGGGGGGGTAGTGAGCACTGAAGCTTTCTTT,CATSRDFSGGVVSTEAFF
-,TRBV19,-,TRBJ1-2,14,TGTGCCAGTAGTATATCGGGGTTATCCTATGGCTACACCTTC,CASSISGLSYGYTF
-,TRBV11-1,-,TRBJ1-2,13,TGTGCCAGCAGCTTAGCGGGGGCCTATGGCTACACCTTC,CASSLAGAYGYTF
-,TRBV19,TRBD1,TRBJ1-6,15,TGTGCCAGTAGTACACCCGACAGGGGGCGTTCACCCCTCCACTTT,CASSTPDRGRSPLHF
-,TRBV9,TRBD1,TRBJ1-6,15,TGTGCCAGCAGCCCCAGGGGGACAGGGCCTTCACCCCTCCACTTT,CASSPRGTGPSPLHF
-,TRBV18,-,TRBJ1-1,13,TGTGCCAGCTCACCCCTAGCTGGGACTGAAGCTTTCTTT,CASSPLAGTEAFF
-,TRBV7-6,-,TRBJ2-7,15,TGTGCCAGCAGCCCAAGTTATGGGGGGACCTACGAGCAGTACTTC,CASSPSYGGTYEQYF
-,TRBV5-1,-,TRBJ2-7,13,TGCGCCAGCAGCTGGACAGCTTCCTACGAGCAGTACTTC,CASSWTASYEQYF
-,TRBV10-2,-,TRBJ1-6,15,TGCGCCAGCAGGGGGGGACGCTCCTATAATTCACCCCTCCACTTT,CASRGGRSYNSPLHF
-,TRBV23-1,-,TRBJ1-1,14,TGCGCCAGCAGTAAATTCCTCCAGGGGACTGAAGCTTTCTTT,CASSKFLQGTEAFF
-,TRBV11-2,-,TRBJ2-4,17,TGTGCCAGCAGCGGAACCGGACAGAAACTAGCCAAAAACATTCAGTACTTC,CASSGTGQKLAKNIQYF
-,TRBV19,-,TRBJ1-6,13,TGTGCCAGTAGTATGATGAGGGATTCACCCCTCCACTTT,CASSMMRDSPLHF